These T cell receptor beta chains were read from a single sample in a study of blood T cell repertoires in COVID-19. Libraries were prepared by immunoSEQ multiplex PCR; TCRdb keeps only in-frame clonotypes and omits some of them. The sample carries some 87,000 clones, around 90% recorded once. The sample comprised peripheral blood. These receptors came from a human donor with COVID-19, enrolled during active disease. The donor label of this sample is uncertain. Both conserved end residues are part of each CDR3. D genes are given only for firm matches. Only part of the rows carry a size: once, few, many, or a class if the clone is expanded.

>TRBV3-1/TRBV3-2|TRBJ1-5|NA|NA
CASSQGGEDNQPQHF
TGTGCCAGCAGCCAGGGGGGGGAAGATAATCAGCCCCAGCATTTT
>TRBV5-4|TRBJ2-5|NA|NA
CASSLSTVQETQYF
TGTGCCAGCAGCTTGTCCACAGTACAAGAGACCCAGTACTTC
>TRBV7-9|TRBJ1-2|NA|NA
CASSRPGSGYTF
TGTGCCAGCAGCCGCCCCGGTTCAGGCTACACCTTC
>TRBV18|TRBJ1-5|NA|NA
CASSLQGRDQPQHF
TGTGCCAGCTCACTACAGGGAAGGGATCAGCCCCAGCATTTT
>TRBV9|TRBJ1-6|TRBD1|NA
CASKSDRAINSPLHF
TGTGCCAGCAAGTCAGACAGGGCTATCAATTCACCCCTCCACTTT
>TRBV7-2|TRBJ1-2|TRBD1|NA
CASSLGPPGQGPSYGYTF
TGTGCCAGCAGCTTAGGACCTCCGGGACAGGGGCCCAGTTATGGCTACACCTTC
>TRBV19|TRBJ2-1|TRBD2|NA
CASTGTSGGAREQFF
TGTGCCAGTACCGGGACTAGCGGGGGGGCCAGGGAGCAGTTCTTC
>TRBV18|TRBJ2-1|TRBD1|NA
CASSPGTGVGNEQFF
TGTGCCAGCTCACCAGGGACAGGGGTCGGTAATGAGCAGTTCTTC
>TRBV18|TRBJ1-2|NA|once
CASSPPRVDYGYTF
TGTGCCAGCTCACCACCACGAGTGGACTATGGCTACACCTTC
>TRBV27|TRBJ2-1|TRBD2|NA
CASSLAEGGLNNEQFF
TGTGCCAGCAGTTTGGCAGAGGGAGGGCTTAACAATGAGCAGTTCTTC
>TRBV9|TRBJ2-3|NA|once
CASSALRTDTQYF
TGTGCCAGCAGCGCGCTGAGGACAGATACGCAGTATTTT
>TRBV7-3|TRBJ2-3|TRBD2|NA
CASSPSGGVRDTQYF
TGTGCCAGCAGCCCTAGCGGGGGAGTTAGAGATACGCAGTATTTT
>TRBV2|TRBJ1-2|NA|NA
CASNEEGFYGYTF
TGTGCCAGCAATGAAGAGGGGTTCTATGGCTACACCTTC
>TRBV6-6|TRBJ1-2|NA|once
CASSPRPTVGGYTF
TGTGCCAGCAGCCCCCGGCCGACAGTTGGCGGCTACACCTTC
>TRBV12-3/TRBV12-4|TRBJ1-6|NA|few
CASSPNNSPLHF
TGTGCCAGCAGTCCCAATAATTCACCCCTCCACTTT
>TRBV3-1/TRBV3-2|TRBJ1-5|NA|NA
CASSQDSFYSNQPQHF
TGTGCCAGCAGCCAAGACAGTTTTTATAGCAATCAGCCCCAGCATTTT
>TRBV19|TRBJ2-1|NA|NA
CASSIGGIDYNEQFF
TGTGCCAGTAGTATAGGAGGGATTGACTACAATGAGCAGTTCTTC
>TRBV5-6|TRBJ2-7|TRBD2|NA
CASSLEGSGRGVPYEQYF
TGTGCCAGCAGCTTGGAAGGTAGCGGGAGGGGGGTTCCCTACGAGCAGTACTTC
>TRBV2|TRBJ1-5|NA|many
CASSRDSNQPQHF
TGTGCCAGCAGTCGAGATAGCAATCAGCCCCAGCATTTT
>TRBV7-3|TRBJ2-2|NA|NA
CASSFLGGSGELFF
TGTGCCAGCAGCTTTCTGGGGGGAAGCGGGGAGCTGTTTTTT
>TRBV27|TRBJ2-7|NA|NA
CASSLGGLYEQYF
TGTGCCAGCAGTTTAGGCGGACTCTACGAGCAGTACTTC
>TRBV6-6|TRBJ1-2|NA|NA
CASSYGRGSGYTF
TGTGCCAGCAGTTACGGACGGGGGTCTGGCTACACCTTC
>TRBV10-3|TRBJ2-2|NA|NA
CAISESDASANTGELFF
TGTGCCATCAGTGAGTCGGATGCAAGCGCGAACACCGGGGAGCTGTTTTTT
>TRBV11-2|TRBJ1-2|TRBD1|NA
CASSFRGLYGYTF
TGTGCCAGCAGCTTCAGGGGGCTCTATGGCTACACCTTC
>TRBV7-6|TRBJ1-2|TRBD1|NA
CASSSRPFLDRVVYGYTF
TGTGCCAGCAGCTCGAGACCCTTTTTGGACAGGGTTGTCTATGGCTACACCTTC
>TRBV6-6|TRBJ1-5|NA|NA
CASSSSSGNQPQHF
TGTGCCAGCAGCTCCTCCAGTGGCAATCAGCCCCAGCATTTT
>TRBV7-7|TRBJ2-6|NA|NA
CASSPDSTGANVLTF
TGTGCTAGCAGCCCCGACAGTACTGGGGCCAACGTCCTGACTTTC
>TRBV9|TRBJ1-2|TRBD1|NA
CASSVAYSMDRGLWGYTF
TGTGCCAGCAGCGTAGCTTATAGTATGGACAGGGGGCTTTGGGGCTACACCTTC
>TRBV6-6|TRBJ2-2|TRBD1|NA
CASRLTNRGTGELFF
TGTGCCAGCAGACTCACTAACAGGGGCACCGGGGAGCTGTTTTTT